Below are 8 T cell receptor beta chains sequenced from a single sample in a study of T cells in localized non-small cell lung cancer. Profiled with immunoSEQ multiplex PCR; TCRdb holds only in-frame clones, not every one. The table has about 78,000 clones, roughly 81% seen once. The sample consisted of peripheral blood, taken before any cancer treatment. These receptors were obtained from a man aged 35 to 70 with stage I lung adenocarcinoma.

The gene calls are TRBV5-6 and TRBJ2-3, with 10 bases fitting TRBD2. Per the germline V gene, CDR1 is SGHDT and CDR2 is YYEEEE. CDR3 length: 15 amino acids. V lost 1 base to trimming and J lost 6 bases; unmatched junction nucleotides: 5. The CDR3 DNA follows: TGTGCCAGCAGCTTGACTAGCGGGAACCCCGATACGCAGTATTTT. This codes for CASSLTSGNPDTQYF.

This rearrangement joins TRBV5-1 to TRBJ2-3; 10 nucleotides line up with TRBD2. CDR1 is SGHRS and CDR2 is YFSETQ in the germline V gene. Trimming removed 3 bases from V and 3 bases from J; junction bases left unmatched: 7. The CDR3 has 16 amino acids. The CDR3 DNA is TGCGCCAGCAGCTCAGGACTAGCGGCGCGTACAGATACGCAGTATTTT. Amino acid sequence: CASSSGLAARTDTQYF.

The chain is built from TRBV21-1 and TRBJ1-6; the D call in the table, TRBD1, was not verified against the DNA. TRBV21-1 is classified as a pseudogene. CDR3 length: 18 amino acids. CDR3 coding DNA: TGTGCCAGCAGCAAAGATGGACAGGGGGCGACCTATAATTCACCCCTCCACTTT. Its protein product is CASSKDGQGATYNSPLHF.

This clone was picked up a small number of times. The chain couples TRBV4-2 to TRBJ1-2; 9 bases align to TRBD1. CDR1 is LGHNA and CDR2 is YNFKEQ in the germline V gene. The CDR3 sequence is 16 residues long. V shed 7 bases, J shed 6 bases, and the junction held 15 bases outside the gene matches. This CDR3 reads CASMRGQGDVLDGYTF. The CDR3 DNA reads TGTGCCAGCATGAGGGGACAGGGTGATGTCCTCGATGGCTACACCTTC.

The chain uses TRBV28 and TRBJ2-3; a weak D match, TRBD2 (6 bases). The CDR3 loop spans 18 amino acids. Germline V gene sequence: CDR1 MDHEN, CDR2 SYDVKM. The V gene lost 4 bases and the J gene lost 1 base, with 21 bases spanning the gap. The CDR3 DNA follows: TGTGCCAGCAGTTCTCTGTTTGGAGGGCCCTCTGGCACAGATACGCAGTATTTT. Translated: CASSSLFGGPSGTDTQYF.

The chain combines TRBV30 with TRBJ1-4; D is unresolved. CDR3 length: 13 amino acids. Trimming removed 0 bases from V and 8 bases from J, with 10 bases in between. CDR1 and CDR2 (germline): GTSNPN, SVGIG (reference sequence). DNA of the CDR3: TGTGCCTGGAGTGTAGTCGGGCAGGAAAAACTGTTTTTT. It translates to CAWSVVGQEKLFF.

V usage is TRBV7-9 and J usage is TRBJ1-1; TRBD1 aligns across 7 bases. V was clipped by 5 bases and J by 3 bases; unmatched bases: 6. The CDR3 runs 14 residues. Germline V gene sequence: CDR1 SEHNR, CDR2 FQNEAQ (reference sequence). The CDR3 coding sequence is TGTGCCAGCAGCGTTATTACAGGGGACACTGAAGCTTTCTTT. Its translation is CASSVITGDTEAFF.

This clone appeared a few times. V is TRBV29-1 and J is TRBJ2-6; D call uncertain. V dropped 1 base and J dropped 8 bases, with 6 bases sitting between them. Germline assignment: CDR1 SQVTM and CDR2 ANQGSEA. CDR3 length equals 12 residues. This chain's CDR3 is CSVEVAPNVLTF. The CDR3 DNA is TGCAGCGTTGAAGTTGCACCCAACGTCCTGACTTTC.